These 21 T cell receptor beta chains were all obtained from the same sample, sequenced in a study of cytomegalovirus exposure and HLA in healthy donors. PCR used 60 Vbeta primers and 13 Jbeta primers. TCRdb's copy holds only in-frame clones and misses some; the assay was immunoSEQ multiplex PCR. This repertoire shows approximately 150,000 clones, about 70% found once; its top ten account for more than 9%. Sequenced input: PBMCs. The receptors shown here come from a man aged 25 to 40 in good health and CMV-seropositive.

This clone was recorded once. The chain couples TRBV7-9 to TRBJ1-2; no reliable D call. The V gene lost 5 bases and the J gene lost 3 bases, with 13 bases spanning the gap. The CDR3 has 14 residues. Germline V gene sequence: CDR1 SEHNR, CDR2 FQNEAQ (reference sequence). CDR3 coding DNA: TGTGCCAGCAGCAGTGAGCCCCGTGACTATGGCTACACCTTC. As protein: CASSSEPRDYGYTF.

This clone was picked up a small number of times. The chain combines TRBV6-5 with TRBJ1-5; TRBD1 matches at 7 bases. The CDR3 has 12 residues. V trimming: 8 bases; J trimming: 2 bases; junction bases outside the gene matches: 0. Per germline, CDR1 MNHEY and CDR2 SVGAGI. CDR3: CASGTGNQPQHF. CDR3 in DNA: TGTGCCAGCGGGACAGGCAATCAGCCCCAGCATTTT.

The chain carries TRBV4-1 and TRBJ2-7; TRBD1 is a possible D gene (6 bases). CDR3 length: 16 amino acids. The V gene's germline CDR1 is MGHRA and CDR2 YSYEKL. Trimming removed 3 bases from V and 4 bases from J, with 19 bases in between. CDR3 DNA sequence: TGCGCCAGCAGCCATCCCCCAGGGGCAGGGGTATACGAGCAGTACTTC. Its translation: CASSHPPGAGVYEQYF.

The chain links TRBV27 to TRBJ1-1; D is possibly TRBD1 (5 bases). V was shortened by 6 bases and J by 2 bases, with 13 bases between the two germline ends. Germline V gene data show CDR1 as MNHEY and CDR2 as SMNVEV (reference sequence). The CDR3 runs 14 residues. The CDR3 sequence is CASSLKQGNTEAFF. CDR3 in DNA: TGTGCCAGCAGCCTCAAGCAGGGTAACACTGAAGCTTTCTTT.

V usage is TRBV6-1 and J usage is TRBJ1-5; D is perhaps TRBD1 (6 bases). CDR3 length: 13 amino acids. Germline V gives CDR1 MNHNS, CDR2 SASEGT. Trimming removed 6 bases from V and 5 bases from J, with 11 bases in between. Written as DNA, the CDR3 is TGTGCCAGCAGGGGGAGGGGGGATCAGCCCCAGCATTTT. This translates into CASRGRGDQPQHF.

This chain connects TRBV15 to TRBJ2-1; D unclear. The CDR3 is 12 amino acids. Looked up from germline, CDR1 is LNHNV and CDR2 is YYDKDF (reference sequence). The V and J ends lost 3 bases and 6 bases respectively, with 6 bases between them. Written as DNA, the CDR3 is TGTGCCACCAGCAGTAGAGGCAATGAGCAGTTCTTC. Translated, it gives CATSSRGNEQFF.

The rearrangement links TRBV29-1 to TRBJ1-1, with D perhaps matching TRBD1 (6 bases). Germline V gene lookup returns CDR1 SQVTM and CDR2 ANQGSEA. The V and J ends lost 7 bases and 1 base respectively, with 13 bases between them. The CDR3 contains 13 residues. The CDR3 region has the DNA TGCAGCGCCAAGACAGGCGCGAACACTGAAGCTTTCTTT. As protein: CSAKTGANTEAFF.

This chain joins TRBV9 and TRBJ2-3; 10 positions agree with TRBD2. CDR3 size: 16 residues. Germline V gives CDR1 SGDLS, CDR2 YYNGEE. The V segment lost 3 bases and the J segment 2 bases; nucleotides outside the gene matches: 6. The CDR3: CASSDLGLAITDTQYF. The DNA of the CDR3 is TGTGCCAGCAGCGATCTGGGACTAGCGATCACAGATACGCAGTATTTT.

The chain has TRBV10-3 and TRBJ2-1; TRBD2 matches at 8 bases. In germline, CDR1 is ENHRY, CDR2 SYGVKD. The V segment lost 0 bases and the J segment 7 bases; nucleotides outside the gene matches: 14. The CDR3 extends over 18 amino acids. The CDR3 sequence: CAISESTHGLASRNEQFF. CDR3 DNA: TGTGCCATCAGTGAGTCGACTCATGGACTAGCATCGCGGAATGAGCAGTTCTTC.

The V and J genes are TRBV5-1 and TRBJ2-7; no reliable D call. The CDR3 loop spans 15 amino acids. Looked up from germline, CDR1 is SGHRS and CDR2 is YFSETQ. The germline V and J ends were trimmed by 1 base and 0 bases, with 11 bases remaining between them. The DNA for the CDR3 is TGCGCCAGCAGCTTGTTGCCAGTCAGCTCCTACGAGCAGTACTTC. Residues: CASSLLPVSSYEQYF.

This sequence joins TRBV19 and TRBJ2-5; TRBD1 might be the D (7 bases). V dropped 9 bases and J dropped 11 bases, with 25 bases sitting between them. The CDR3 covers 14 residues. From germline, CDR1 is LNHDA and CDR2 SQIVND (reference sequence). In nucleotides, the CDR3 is TGTGCCAGAGGGATACAGGGGCGCGGAGGGGAGCAGTACTTC. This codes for CARGIQGRGGEQYF.

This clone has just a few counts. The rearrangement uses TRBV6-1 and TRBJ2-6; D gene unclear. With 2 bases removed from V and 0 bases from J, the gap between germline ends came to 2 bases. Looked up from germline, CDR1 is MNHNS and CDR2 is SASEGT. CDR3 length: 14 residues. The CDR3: CASSELSGANVLTF. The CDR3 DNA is TGTGCCAGCAGTGAACTCTCTGGGGCCAACGTCCTGACTTTC.

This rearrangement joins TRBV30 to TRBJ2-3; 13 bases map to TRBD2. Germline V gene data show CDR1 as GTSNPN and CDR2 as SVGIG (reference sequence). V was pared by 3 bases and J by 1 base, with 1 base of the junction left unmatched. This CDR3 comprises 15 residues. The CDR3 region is CAWRGLAGGTDTQYF. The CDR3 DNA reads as TGTGCCTGGAGAGGACTAGCGGGGGGCACAGATACGCAGTATTTT.

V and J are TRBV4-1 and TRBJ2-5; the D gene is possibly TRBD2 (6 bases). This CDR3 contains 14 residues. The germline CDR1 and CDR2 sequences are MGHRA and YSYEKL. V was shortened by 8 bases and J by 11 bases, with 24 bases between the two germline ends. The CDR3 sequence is CASSPPGLWTAQYF. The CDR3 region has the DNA TGCGCCAGCTCTCCTCCGGGACTGTGGACGGCGCAGTACTTC.

CDR3 DNA sequence: TGCGCCAGCAGCTTGGGGGAAGGGGGCAATCAGCCCCAGCATTTT. This gives the protein CASSLGEGGNQPQHF. The chain carries TRBV5-1 and TRBJ1-5; a weak D match, TRBD1 (5 bases). The CDR3 extends over 15 amino acids. The ends were cut back, 0 bases at V and 2 bases at J, with 9 bases in the middle. Germline assignment: CDR1 SGHRS and CDR2 YFSETQ. Full variable domain (rest looked up from reference TRBV5-1 and TRBJ1-5): KAGVTQTPRYLIKTRGQQVTLSCSPISGHRSVSWYQQTPGQGLQFLFEYFSETQRNKGNFPGRFSGRQFSNSRSEMNVSTLELGDSALYLCASSLGEGGNQPQHFGDGTRLSIL.

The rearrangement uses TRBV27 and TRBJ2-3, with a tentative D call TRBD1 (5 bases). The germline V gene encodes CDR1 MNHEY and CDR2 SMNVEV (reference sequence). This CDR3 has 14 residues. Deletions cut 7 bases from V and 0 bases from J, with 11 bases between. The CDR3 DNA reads TGTGCCAGCACTGACAGAGGTAGCACAGATACGCAGTATTTT. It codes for CASTDRGSTDTQYF.

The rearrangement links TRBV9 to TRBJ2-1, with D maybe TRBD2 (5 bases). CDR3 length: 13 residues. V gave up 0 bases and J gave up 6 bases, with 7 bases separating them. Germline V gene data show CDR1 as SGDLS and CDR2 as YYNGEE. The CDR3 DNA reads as TGTGCCAGCAGCGTAGGACTATTCAATGAGCAGTTCTTC. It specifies CASSVGLFNEQFF.

As DNA, the CDR3 is TGTGCCAGCTCACCCGCCAGGGGACAAACCTACGAGCAGTACTTC. Its protein product is CASSPARGQTYEQYF. J is TRBJ2-7 and V is TRBV18; maybe TRBD1 (6 bases). Per the germline V gene, CDR1 is KGHSH and CDR2 is LQKENI. Trimming pared 3 bases from V and 2 bases from J, leaving 14 bases between. The CDR3 spans 15 residues.

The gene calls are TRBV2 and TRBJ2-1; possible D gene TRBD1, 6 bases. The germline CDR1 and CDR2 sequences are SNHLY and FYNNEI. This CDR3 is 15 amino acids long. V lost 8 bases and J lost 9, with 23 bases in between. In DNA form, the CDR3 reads TGTGCCAGCCTACAGGGCTCAGGGCGAGGAGTTGAGCAGTTCTTC. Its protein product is CASLQGSGRGVEQFF.

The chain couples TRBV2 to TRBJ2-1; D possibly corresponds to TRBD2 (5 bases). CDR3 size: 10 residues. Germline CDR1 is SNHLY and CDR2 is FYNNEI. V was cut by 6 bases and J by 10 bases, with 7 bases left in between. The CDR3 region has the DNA TGTGCCAGCAGCAAGCGGGAGCAGTTCTTC. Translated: CASSKREQFF.

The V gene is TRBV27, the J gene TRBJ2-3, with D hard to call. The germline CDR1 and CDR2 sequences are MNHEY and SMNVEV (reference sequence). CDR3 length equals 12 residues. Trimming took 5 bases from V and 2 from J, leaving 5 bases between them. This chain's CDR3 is CASSPNTDTQYF. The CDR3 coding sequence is TGTGCCAGCAGTCCAAACACAGATACGCAGTATTTT.